Listed below are T cell receptor beta chains from one sample, sequenced in a study of T cell repertoires in cytomegalovirus infection. TCRdb used MiXCR to reprocess the reads, holding one entry per CDR3 protein. The table records 550,000 to 700,000 distinct CDR3 sequences, under 45% of them present only once. No antigen is known for these receptors. The material sequenced was cultured PBMCs, taken from culture after CMV antigen stimulation. Receptors were obtained from a human donor in good health (CMV status not recorded). Some clones in this sample may be carry-over from other donors' samples. Each CDR3 is given with its conserved first and last residue. D genes are given only for firm matches. For some rows the clone size is stated as once, few or many, or as a class when expanded; others skip it.

clone_size	cdr3_length	v_call	d_call	j_call	cdr3_nt	cdr3_aa
.	14	TRBV7-9	TRBD2	TRBJ2-7	TGTGCCAGCACTAAAGCGGGGGGCAAATACGAGCAGTACTTC	CASTKAGGKYEQYF
few	13	TRBV7-2	.	TRBJ2-1	TGTGCCAGCAGCCCCGACAACACACCCGAGCAGTTCTTC	CASSPDNTPEQFF
.	14	TRBV6-1	TRBD1	TRBJ2-3	TGTGCCAGTGGAAGGGACAGGGTCACAGATACGCAGTATTTT	CASGRDRVTDTQYF
.	15	TRBV9	.	TRBJ2-3	TGTGCCAGCAGCACCCTCGGGGGTCCCGGGGATACGCAGTATTTT	CASSTLGGPGDTQYF
.	13	TRBV5-1	TRBD1	TRBJ1-2	TGCGCCAGTAGGACAGGGGCTAACTATGGCTACACCTTC	CASRTGANYGYTF
.	12	TRBV12-3/TRBV12-4	.	TRBJ1-5	TGTGCCAGCAAGGGCTGGGATCAGCCCCAGCATTTT	CASKGWDQPQHF
many	16	TRBV7-2	TRBD2	TRBJ2-6	TGTGCCAGCAGCTTAGTACCGCTAGCGGGCTACGGAGTCCTGACTTTC	CASSLVPLAGYGVLTF
.	13	TRBV20-1	TRBD2	TRBJ2-5	TGCAGTGCCGACGCGCGGGGGCAAGAGACCCAGTACTTC	CSADARGQETQYF
.	17	TRBV19	TRBD2	TRBJ2-1	TGTGCCAGTAGATCCGAAGCTAGCGGGAGCTCCTACAATGAGCAGTTCTTC	CASRSEASGSSYNEQFF
.	16	TRBV11-2	.	TRBJ2-6	TGTGCCGGCAGCTTAGGGTCCATCCGAGGGGCCAACGTCCTGACTTTC	CAGSLGSIRGANVLTF
.	14	TRBV7-2	.	TRBJ2-7	TGTGCCAGCAGCTTAGGGTGGGGTTCCTACGAGCAGTACTTC	CASSLGWGSYEQYF
.	16	TRBV4-3	.	TRBJ2-7	TGCGCCAGCAGCCAAGAAACGGCGCATCCCTCCAACGAGCAGTACTTC	CASSQETAHPSNEQYF
few	15	TRBV12-5	.	TRBJ2-1	TGTGCTAGTGGTCGCTGGGGGGATCAATACAATGAGCAGTTCTTC	CASGRWGDQYNEQFF
.	14	TRBV19	.	TRBJ2-1	TGTGCCAGAGGGAAGACAGACCCTGGGGGTGAGCAGTTCTTC	CARGKTDPGGEQFF
.	15	TRBV20-1	TRBD2	TRBJ2-5	TGCAGTGCTAGAGCGCCAGCGGGAGGGGAAGAGACCCAGTACTTC	CSARAPAGGEETQYF
once	14	TRBV18	.	TRBJ1-1	TGTGCCAGCTCACCCTCCGGAATGAACACTGAAGCTTTCTTT	CASSPSGMNTEAFF
.	13	TRBV5-5	.	TRBJ1-1	TGTGCCAGCAGCTTGGAACCCTGGGGTGAAGCTTTCTTT	CASSLEPWGEAFF
.	14	TRBV6-2/TRBV6-3	TRBD2	TRBJ2-7	TGTGCCAGCAGTAAAGGACTAGCTGCCTCCGAGCAGTACTTC	CASSKGLAASEQYF
.	14	TRBV6-2/TRBV6-3	TRBD2	TRBJ2-1	TGTGCCAGCAGTTCATGGGGGGGAGTCGGTGAGCAGTTCTTC	CASSSWGGVGEQFF
.	15	TRBV10-3	.	TRBJ2-7	TGTGCCATCAGTGATTTGTCGCGCGCGGGCTACGAGCAGTACTTC	CAISDLSRAGYEQYF
few	15	TRBV5-1	.	TRBJ2-7	TGCGCCAGCAGCTTGGATTGGGGAAGCCCCTACGAGCAGTACTTC	CASSLDWGSPYEQYF
few	16	TRBV12-3/TRBV12-4	.	TRBJ2-5	TGTGCCAGCAGTTCCTCTCGGGACTTACTGGGAGAGACCCAGTACTTC	CASSSSRDLLGETQYF
few	13	TRBV6-1	.	TRBJ2-2	TGTGCCAGCAGTTTCTTGGACACCGGGGAGCTGTTTTTT	CASSFLDTGELFF
.	14	TRBV27	TRBD1	TRBJ1-4	TGTGCCAGCGGGGACAGATCAACTAATGAAAAACTGTTTTTT	CASGDRSTNEKLFF
.	14	TRBV18	.	TRBJ1-1	TGTGCCAGCTCACCAGGCAGGGGATTGACTGAAGCTTTCTTT	CASSPGRGLTEAFF
.	14	TRBV5-1	.	TRBJ1-1	TGCGCCAGCAGCTTGGGGGCTGGCGACACTGAAGCTTTCTTT	CASSLGAGDTEAFF
.	11	TRBV20-1	.	TRBJ1-4	TGCAGTGCTAGAGTGGTCGGAAAACTGTTTTTT	CSARVVGKLFF
few	15	TRBV19	.	TRBJ1-1	TGTGCCAGTAGTAAGGCCAGGAGGATGAACACTGAAGCTTTCTTT	CASSKARRMNTEAFF
.	14	TRBV5-1	.	TRBJ2-5	TGCGCCAGCAGCAAGTCCATGGAGAGGGAGACCCAGTACTTC	CASSKSMERETQYF
few	13	TRBV11-2	.	TRBJ1-1	TGTGCCAGCAGCTTAGATGGGTTCGCTGAAGCTTTCTTT	CASSLDGFAEAFF
.	12	TRBV28	.	TRBJ1-2	TGTGCCAGCAGTTTCGGCAGCTATGGCTACACCTTC	CASSFGSYGYTF
.	13	TRBV7-2	TRBD1	TRBJ2-5	TGTGCCAGCAGTCTACAGGGGCTGGAGACCCAGTACTTC	CASSLQGLETQYF
few	16	TRBV4-1	.	TRBJ1-3	TGCGCCAGCAGCCAAGATCAACTATTAATGGGAAACACCATATATTTT	CASSQDQLLMGNTIYF
.	14	TRBV2	TRBD1	TRBJ1-2	TGTGCCAGCAGTGAAATCAGGGGGGTCGATGGCTACACCTTC	CASSEIRGVDGYTF
once	14	TRBV10-3	TRBD2	TRBJ2-3	TGTGCCATCAGCCTAGCGGATAGCACAGATACGCAGTATTTT	CAISLADSTDTQYF
few	22	TRBV10-3	TRBD2	TRBJ2-3	TGTGCCATCAGTGAGTCTGGTGGTCTAGCGGGAGGGCCCGTCCTCGACACAGATACGCAGTATTTT	CAISESGGLAGGPVLDTDTQYF
.	12	TRBV7-2	.	TRBJ2-1	TGTGCCAGCAGCTTAGTTCGGGATGAGCAGTTCTTC	CASSLVRDEQFF
many	14	TRBV7-2	.	TRBJ2-1	TGTGCCAGCAGCCCGCGGAACCCATTCGATGAGCAGTTCTTC	CASSPRNPFDEQFF
few	16	TRBV7-6	.	TRBJ2-1	TGTGCCAGCAGCTTAGGATCGTACTCCTCCTACAATGAGCAGTTCTTC	CASSLGSYSSYNEQFF
.	16	TRBV20-1	.	TRBJ2-3	TGCAGTGCTAGAGGTGTGCGGGGTCCGGCCTCAGATACGCAGTATTTT	CSARGVRGPASDTQYF
once	14	TRBV7-9	.	TRBJ1-2	TGTGCCAGCAGCCAAGTGCGGGGGTCAGGTGGCTACACCTTC	CASSQVRGSGGYTF
.	16	TRBV3-1	TRBD2	TRBJ2-1	TGTGCCAGCAGCCCCATCGGGGGGGGCGCGGACAATGAGCAGTTCTTC	CASSPIGGGADNEQFF
.	14	TRBV27	.	TRBJ2-1	TGTGCCAGCAGGACTATAGCGTCCGACAATGAGCAGTTCTTC	CASRTIASDNEQFF
.	19	TRBV6-5	TRBD2	TRBJ2-1	TGTGCCAGCAGTTACTCGCGGACTAGCGGGGGGGCTGTCAAGAATGAGCAGTTCTTC	CASSYSRTSGGAVKNEQFF
.	15	TRBV18	TRBD1	TRBJ2-7	TGTGCCAGCTCACCAAACCGGGACAGATACTACGAGCAGTACTTC	CASSPNRDRYYEQYF
few	14	TRBV4-1	TRBD1	TRBJ1-6	TGCGCCAGCAGCCTTGGACAGGGAGGATCACCCCTCCACTTT	CASSLGQGGSPLHF
few	12	TRBV7-2	.	TRBJ2-1	TGTGCCAGCAGCTTAACGGCTGTCGAGCAGTTCTTC	CASSLTAVEQFF
few	13	TRBV7-8	.	TRBJ2-5	TGTGCCAGCAGCCCCCCTAGAGAAGAGACCCAGTACTTC	CASSPPREETQYF
few	14	TRBV4-3	.	TRBJ2-5	TGCGCCAGCAGCCAAGAAGTCCGTGTGGAGACCCAGTACTTC	CASSQEVRVETQYF
.	15	TRBV5-4	.	TRBJ2-3	TGTGCCAGCAGCAAGATGACAGGTGGCACAGATACGCAGTATTTT	CASSKMTGGTDTQYF
.	14	TRBV7-2	TRBD2	TRBJ2-7	TGTGCCAGCTGCCCGACTAGCGGGAGTTACGAGCAGTACTTC	CASCPTSGSYEQYF
few	12	TRBV20-1	TRBD1	TRBJ1-5	TGCAGTGCTGGACAGGGGGACCAGCCCCAGCATTTT	CSAGQGDQPQHF
.	14	TRBV7-8	.	TRBJ2-3	TGTGCCAGCAGCTCAGGTCGGTGGTCAGATACGCAGTATTTT	CASSSGRWSDTQYF
.	15	TRBV2	TRBD1	TRBJ1-6	TGTGCCAGCAGTGAAGAGGGACAGCGAGATTCACCCCTCCACTTT	CASSEEGQRDSPLHF
.	15	TRBV12-3/TRBV12-4	.	TRBJ2-7	TGTGCCAGCAGCCCCCGACAGTCCTACTCCTACGAGCAGTACTTC	CASSPRQSYSYEQYF